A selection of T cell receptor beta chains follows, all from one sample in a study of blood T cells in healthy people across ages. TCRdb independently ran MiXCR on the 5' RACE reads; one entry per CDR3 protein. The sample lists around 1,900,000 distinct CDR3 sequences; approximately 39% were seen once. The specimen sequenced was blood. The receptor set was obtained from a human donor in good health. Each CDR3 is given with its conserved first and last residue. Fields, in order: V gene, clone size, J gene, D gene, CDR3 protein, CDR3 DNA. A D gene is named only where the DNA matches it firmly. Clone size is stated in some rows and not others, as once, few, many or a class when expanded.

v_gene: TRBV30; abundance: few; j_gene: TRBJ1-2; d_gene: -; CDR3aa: CAWSLDSFYGYTF; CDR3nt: TGTGCCTGGAGTCTTGACAGTTTCTATGGCTACACCTTC
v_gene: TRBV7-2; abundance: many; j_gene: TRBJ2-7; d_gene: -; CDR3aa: CASSLVGRSEQYF; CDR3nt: TGTGCCAGCAGCTTAGTGGGCCGGAGCGAGCAGTACTTC
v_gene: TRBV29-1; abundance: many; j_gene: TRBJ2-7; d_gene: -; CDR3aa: CSVGDSSSYEQYF; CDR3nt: TGCAGCGTGGGTGACAGCAGCTCCTACGAGCAGTACTTC
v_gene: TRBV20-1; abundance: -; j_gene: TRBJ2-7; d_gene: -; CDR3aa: CSAKVRDRPNYEQYF; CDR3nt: TGCAGTGCTAAAGTCCGGGATCGTCCTAACTACGAGCAGTACTTC
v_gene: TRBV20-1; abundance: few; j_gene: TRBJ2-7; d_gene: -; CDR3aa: CSARDGVGQAPSEQYF; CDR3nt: TGCAGTGCTAGAGATGGGGTCGGGCAGGCGCCTAGCGAGCAGTACTTC
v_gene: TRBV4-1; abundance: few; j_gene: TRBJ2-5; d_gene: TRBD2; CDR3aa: CASSRGTSGIETQYF; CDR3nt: TGCGCCAGCAGCCGGGGGACTAGCGGTATAGAGACCCAGTACTTC
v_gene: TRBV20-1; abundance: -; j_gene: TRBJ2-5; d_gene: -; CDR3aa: CSASFGQSGEQYF; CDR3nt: TGCAGTGCTTCATTCGGGCAATCGGGGGAGCAGTACTTC
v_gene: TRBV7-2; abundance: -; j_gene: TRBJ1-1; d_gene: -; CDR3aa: CASSLEAGAGAEAFF; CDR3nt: TGTGCCAGCAGCTTAGAAGCAGGGGCCGGGGCTGAAGCTTTCTTT
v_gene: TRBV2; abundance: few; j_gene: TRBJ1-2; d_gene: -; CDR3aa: CATRGDGYTF; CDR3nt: TGTGCCACCCGAGGGGATGGCTACACCTTC
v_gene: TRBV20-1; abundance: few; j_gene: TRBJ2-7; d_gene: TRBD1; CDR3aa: CSAHGQDYEQYF; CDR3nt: TGCAGTGCCCACGGACAGGACTACGAGCAGTACTTC
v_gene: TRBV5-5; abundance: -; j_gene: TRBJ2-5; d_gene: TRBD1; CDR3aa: CASSLGGTGVYWSETQYF; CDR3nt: TGTGCCAGCAGCTTGGGTGGGACAGGGGTGTATTGGTCCGAGACCCAGTACTTC
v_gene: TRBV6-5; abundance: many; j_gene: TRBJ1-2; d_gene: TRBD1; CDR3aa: CASRKQGARRGYTF; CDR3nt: TGTGCCAGCAGAAAACAGGGGGCGCGTCGTGGCTACACCTTC
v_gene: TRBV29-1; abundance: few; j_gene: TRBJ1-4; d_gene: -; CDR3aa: CSGQRNEKLFF; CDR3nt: TGCAGCGGGCAAAGAAATGAAAAACTGTTTTTT
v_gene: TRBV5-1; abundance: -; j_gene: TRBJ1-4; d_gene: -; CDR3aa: CASTSDGATSEKLFF; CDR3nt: TGCGCCAGCACATCGGACGGTGCAACTAGTGAAAAACTGTTTTTT
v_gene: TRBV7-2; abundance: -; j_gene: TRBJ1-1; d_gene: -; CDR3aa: CASSLGLWKAEAFF; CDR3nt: TGTGCCAGCAGCTTAGGTCTCTGGAAGGCTGAAGCTTTCTTT
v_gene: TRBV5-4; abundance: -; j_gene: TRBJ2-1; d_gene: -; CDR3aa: CASSLSAGSEQFF; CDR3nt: TGTGCCAGCAGCCTTTCGGCGGGCTCCGAGCAGTTCTTC
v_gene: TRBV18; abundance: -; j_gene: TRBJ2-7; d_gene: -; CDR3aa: CASLRLLGRAYEQYF; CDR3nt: TGTGCCAGCCTCAGGCTCTTGGGCAGAGCCTACGAGCAGTACTTC
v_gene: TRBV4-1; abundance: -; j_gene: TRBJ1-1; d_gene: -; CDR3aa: CASSQDQGSKLNTEAFF; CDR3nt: TGCGCCAGCAGCCAAGATCAGGGGAGCAAACTGAACACTGAAGCTTTCTTT
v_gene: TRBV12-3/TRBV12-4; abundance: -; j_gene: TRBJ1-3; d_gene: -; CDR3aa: CASSFGPGENTIYF; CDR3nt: TGTGCCAGCAGTTTTGGGCCCGGGGAGAACACCATATATTTT
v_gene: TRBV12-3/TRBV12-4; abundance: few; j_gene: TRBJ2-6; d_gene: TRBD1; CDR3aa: CASGTGVYGANVLTF; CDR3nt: TGTGCCAGCGGAACAGGGGTGTACGGGGCCAACGTCCTGACTTTC
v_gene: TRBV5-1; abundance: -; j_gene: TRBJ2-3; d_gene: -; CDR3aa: CASQTGEGDTQYF; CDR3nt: TGCGCCAGCCAAACAGGGGAGGGAGATACGCAGTATTTT
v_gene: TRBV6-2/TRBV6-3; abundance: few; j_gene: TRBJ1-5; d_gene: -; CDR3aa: CASSPQGQPQHF; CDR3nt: TGTGCCAGCAGCCCACAGGGCCAGCCCCAGCATTTT
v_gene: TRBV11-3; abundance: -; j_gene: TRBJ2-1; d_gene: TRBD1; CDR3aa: CASSQGTGAGYNEQFF; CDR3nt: TGTGCCAGCAGTCAGGGCACAGGGGCAGGATACAATGAGCAGTTCTTC
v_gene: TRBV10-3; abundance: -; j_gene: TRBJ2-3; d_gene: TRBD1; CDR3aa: CAISTLGGQTTDAQYF; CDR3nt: TGTGCCATCAGTACCCTAGGGGGACAGACGACAGATGCGCAGTATTTT
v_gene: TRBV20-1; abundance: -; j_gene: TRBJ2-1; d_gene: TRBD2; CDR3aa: CSAGGAAQFF; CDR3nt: TGCAGTGCCGGGGGGGCTGCGCAGTTCTTC
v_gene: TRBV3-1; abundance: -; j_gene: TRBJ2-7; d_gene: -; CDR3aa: CASSQESGLWNEQYF; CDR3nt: TGTGCCAGCAGCCAAGAGTCCGGGCTATGGAACGAGCAGTACTTC
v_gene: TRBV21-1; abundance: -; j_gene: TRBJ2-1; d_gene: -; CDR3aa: CASTKRDRGNNEQFF; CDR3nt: TGTGCCAGCACCAAAAGGGACAGGGGTAACAATGAGCAGTTCTTC